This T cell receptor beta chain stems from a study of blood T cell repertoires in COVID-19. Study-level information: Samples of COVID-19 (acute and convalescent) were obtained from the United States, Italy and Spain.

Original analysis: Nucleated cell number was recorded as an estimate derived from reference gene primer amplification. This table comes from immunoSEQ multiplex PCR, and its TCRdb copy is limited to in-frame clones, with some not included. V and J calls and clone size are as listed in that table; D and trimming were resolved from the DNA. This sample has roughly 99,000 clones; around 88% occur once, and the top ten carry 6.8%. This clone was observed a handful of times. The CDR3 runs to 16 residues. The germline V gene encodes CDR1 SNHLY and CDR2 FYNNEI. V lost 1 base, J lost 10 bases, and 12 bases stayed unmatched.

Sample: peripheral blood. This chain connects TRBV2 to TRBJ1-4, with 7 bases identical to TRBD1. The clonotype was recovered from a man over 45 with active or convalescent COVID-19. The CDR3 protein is CASSEDETGSGGKLFF. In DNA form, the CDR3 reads TGTGCCAGCAGTGAAGACGAGACAGGGTCTGGAGGAAAACTGTTTTTT.